These T cell receptor beta chains were read from a single sample in a study of T-cell memory formation after mild COVID-19. TCRdb analysed the 5' RACE reads with MiXCR anew, one entry per CDR3 protein. The sample has approximately 100,000 distinct CDR3 sequences; roughly 11% are singletons. The sample comprised PBMCs or a T cell subset sorted from them (not recorded which). The receptors here all came from a man younger than 35 who had mild COVID-19 (a few samples of this study predate the infection). Cell type and time point are not known. Each CDR3 is given without its conserved first and last residue. Fields, in order: V gene, CDR3 length, CDR3 protein.

TRBV4-2 | 17 | ASSQVLTGILGYEETQY
TRBV29-1 | 11 | SVEKGPGLGYT
TRBV27 | 11 | ASSTSGVVEQF
TRBV18 | 11 | ASSPPSEETQY
TRBV27 | 16 | ASSFGQGWTKFRSPLH
TRBV7-8 | 10 | ASSLAPDEQF
TRBV5-1 | 13 | ASSLDRGRHYGYT
TRBV7-9 | 13 | ASSGGGGPTDTQY
TRBV29-1 | 10 | SVASGVGEAF
TRBV9 | 14 | ASSPPGSRGNTEAF
TRBV7-3 | 12 | ASSLTGGPDTQY
TRBV19 | 12 | ASSTLGGVGELF
TRBV19 | 11 | ASSMGLNTEAF
TRBV7-9 | 12 | ASRETRAPGELF
TRBV2 | 13 | ASRGSWDIDQPQH
TRBV28 | 11 | ASTNGGTGELF
TRBV6-5 | 13 | ASSYSKGEITEAF